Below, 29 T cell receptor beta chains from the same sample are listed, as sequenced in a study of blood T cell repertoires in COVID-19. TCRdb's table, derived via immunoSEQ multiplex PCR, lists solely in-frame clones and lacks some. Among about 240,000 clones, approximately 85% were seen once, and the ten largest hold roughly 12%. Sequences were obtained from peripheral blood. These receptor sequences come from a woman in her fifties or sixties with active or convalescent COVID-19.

The CDR3 bases are TGTGCCATCAGTGAGCCGGGGACTAGCGGGGCCCCCACAGATACGCAGTATTTT. Translating it yields CAISEPGTSGAPTDTQYF. The rearrangement joins TRBV10-3 to TRBJ2-3; TRBD2 aligns across 13 bases. Trimming at V came to 2 bases and at J to 2 bases, leaving 7 bases not matched to a gene. CDR1 ENHRY and CDR2 SYGVKD come from the germline V gene. The CDR3 has 18 residues.

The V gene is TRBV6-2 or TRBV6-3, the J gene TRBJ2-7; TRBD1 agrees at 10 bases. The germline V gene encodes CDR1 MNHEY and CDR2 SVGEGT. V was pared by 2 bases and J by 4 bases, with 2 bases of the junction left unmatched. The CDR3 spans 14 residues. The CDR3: CASSYGTGVYEQYF. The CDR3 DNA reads TGTGCCAGCAGTTACGGGACAGGGGTGTACGAGCAGTACTTC.

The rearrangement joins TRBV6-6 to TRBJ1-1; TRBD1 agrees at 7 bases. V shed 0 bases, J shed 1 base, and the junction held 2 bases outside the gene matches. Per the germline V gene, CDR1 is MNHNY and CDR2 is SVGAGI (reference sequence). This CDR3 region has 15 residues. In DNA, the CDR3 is TGTGCCAGCAGTTACTCGGGGACAGCGAACACTGAAGCTTTCTTT. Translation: CASSYSGTANTEAFF.

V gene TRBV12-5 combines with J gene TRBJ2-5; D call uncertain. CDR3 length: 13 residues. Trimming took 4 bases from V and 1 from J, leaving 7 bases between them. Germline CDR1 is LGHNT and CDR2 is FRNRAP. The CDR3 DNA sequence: TGTGCTAGTGGTTCAAGCGTCCAAGAGACCCAGTACTTC. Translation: CASGSSVQETQYF.

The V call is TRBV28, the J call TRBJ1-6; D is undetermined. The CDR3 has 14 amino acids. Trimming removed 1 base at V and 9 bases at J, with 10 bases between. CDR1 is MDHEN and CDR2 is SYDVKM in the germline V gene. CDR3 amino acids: CASSLSRIGSPLHF. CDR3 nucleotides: TGTGCCAGCAGTTTATCCAGGATAGGTTCACCCCTCCACTTT.

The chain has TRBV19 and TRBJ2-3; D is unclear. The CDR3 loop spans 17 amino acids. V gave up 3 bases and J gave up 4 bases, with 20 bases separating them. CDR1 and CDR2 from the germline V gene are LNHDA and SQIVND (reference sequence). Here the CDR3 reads CASSILWSGLEADTQYF. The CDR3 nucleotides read TGTGCCAGTAGTATTCTCTGGTCGGGTTTGGAAGCAGATACGCAGTATTTT.

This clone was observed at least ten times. The CDR3 nucleotides read TGTGCCAGCAGTACTTACTCCTACGAGCAGTACTTC. Residues: CASSTYSYEQYF. This chain joins TRBV28 and TRBJ2-7; D is ambiguous. V was cut by 5 bases and J by 0 bases, with 5 bases left in between. CDR1 is MDHEN, CDR2 SYDVKM, per germline. The CDR3 consists of 12 residues.

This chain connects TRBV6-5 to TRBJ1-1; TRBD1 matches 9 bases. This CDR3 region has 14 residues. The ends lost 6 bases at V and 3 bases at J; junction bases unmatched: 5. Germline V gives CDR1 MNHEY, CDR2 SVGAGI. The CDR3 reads CASSLQGADTEAFF. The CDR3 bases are TGTGCCAGCAGCTTACAGGGGGCGGACACTGAAGCTTTCTTT.

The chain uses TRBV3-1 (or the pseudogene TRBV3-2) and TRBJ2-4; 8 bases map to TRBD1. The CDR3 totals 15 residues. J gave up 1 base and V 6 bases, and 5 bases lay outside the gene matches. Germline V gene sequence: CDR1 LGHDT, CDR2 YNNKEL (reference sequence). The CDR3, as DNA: TGTGCCAGCAGTCCCAGACAGGGGGCCAAAAACATTCAGTACTTC. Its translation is CASSPRQGAKNIQYF.

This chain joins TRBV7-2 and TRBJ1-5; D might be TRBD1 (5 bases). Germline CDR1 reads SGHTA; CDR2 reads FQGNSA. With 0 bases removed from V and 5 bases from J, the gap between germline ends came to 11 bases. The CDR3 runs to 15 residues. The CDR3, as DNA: TGTGCCAGCAGCTTAGCGGGCAGGGAAGATCAGCCCCAGCATTTT. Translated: CASSLAGREDQPQHF. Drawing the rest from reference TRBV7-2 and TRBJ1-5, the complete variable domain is GAGVSQSPSNKVTEKGKDVELRCDPISGHTALYWYRQSLGQGLEFLIYFQGNSAPDKSGLPSDRFSAERTGGSVSTLTIQRTQQEDSAVYLCASSLAGREDQPQHFGDGTRLSIL.

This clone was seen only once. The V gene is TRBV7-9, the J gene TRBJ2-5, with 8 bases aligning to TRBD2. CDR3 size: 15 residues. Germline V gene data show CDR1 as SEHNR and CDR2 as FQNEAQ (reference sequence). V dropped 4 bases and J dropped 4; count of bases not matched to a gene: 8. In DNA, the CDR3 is TGTGCCAGCAGCTCCCTTCTAGCGGGCGGAGAGACCCAGTACTTC. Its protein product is CASSSLLAGGETQYF.

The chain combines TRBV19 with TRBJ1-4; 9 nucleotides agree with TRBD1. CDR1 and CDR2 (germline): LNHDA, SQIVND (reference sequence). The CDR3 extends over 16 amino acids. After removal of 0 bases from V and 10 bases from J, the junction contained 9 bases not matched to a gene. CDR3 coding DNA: TGTGCCAGTAGTATAGAGGGACAGGGTATCATCGGAAAACTGTTTTTT. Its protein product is CASSIEGQGIIGKLFF. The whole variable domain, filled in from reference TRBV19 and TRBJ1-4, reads DGGITQSPKYLFRKEGQNVTLSCEQNLNHDAMYWYRQDPGQGLRLIYYSQIVNDFQKGDIAEGYSVSREKKESFPLTVTSAQKNPTAFYLCASSIEGQGIIGKLFFGSGTQLSVL.

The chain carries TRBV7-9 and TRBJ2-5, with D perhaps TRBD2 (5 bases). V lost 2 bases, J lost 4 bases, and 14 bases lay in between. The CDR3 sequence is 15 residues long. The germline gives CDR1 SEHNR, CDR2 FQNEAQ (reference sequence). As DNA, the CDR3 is TGTGCCAGCAGCTTACGGACCGCGGGTTCAGAGACCCAGTACTTC. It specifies CASSLRTAGSETQYF.

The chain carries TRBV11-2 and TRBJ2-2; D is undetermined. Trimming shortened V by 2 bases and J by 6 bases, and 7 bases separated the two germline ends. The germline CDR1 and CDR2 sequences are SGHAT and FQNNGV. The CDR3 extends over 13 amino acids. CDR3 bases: TGTGCCAGCAGCTTATCGGCGGCCGGGGAGCTGTTTTTT. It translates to CASSLSAAGELFF.

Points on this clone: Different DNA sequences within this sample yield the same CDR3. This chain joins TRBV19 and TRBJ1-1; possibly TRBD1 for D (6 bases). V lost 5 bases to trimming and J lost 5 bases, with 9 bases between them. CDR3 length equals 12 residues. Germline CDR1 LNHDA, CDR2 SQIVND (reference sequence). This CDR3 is CASSEQGTEAFF. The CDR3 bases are TGTGCCAGTAGTGAACAGGGAACTGAAGCTTTCTTT.

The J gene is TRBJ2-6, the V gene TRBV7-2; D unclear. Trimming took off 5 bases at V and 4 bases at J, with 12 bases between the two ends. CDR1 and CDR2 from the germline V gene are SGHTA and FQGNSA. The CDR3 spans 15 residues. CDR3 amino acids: CASSLTVPGANVLTF. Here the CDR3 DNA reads TGTGCCAGCAGCCTCACGGTTCCCGGGGCCAACGTCCTGACTTTC.

The CDR3 protein is CASSPGGGNEQFF. The CDR3 DNA reads as TGTGCCAGCTCACCGGGCGGGGGCAATGAGCAGTTCTTC. The rearrangement links TRBV18 to TRBJ2-1; 7 positions agree with TRBD2. CDR1 is KGHSH and CDR2 is LQKENI in the germline V gene. V dropped 3 bases and J dropped 6; count of bases not matched to a gene: 2. The CDR3 spans 13 residues.

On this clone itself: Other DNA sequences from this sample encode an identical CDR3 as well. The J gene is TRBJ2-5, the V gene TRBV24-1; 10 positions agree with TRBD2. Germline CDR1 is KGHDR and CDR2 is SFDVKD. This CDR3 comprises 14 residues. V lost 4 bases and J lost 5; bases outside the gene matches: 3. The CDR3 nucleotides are TGTGCCACCAGTGACTCACTAGCGGGGGAGACCCAGTACTTC. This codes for CATSDSLAGETQYF.

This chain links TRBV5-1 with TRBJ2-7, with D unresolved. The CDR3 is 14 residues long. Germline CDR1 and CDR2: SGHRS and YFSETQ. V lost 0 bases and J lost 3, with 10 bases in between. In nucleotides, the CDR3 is TGCGCCAGCAGCTTGGGCTCAACTAACTACGAGCAGTACTTC. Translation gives CASSLGSTNYEQYF.

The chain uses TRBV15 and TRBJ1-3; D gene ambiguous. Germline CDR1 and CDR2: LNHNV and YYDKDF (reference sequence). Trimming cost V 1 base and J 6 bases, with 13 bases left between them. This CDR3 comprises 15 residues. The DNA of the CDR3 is TGTGCCACCAGCAGAGGAGACACCCTAGCAAACACCATATATTTT. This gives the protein CATSRGDTLANTIYF.

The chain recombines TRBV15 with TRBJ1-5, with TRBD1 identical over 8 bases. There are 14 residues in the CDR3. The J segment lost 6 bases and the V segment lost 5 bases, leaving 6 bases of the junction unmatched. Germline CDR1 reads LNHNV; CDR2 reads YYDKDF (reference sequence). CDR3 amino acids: CATSLDRVGQPQHF. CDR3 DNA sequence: TGTGCCACCAGCTTGGACAGGGTCGGTCAGCCCCAGCATTTT.

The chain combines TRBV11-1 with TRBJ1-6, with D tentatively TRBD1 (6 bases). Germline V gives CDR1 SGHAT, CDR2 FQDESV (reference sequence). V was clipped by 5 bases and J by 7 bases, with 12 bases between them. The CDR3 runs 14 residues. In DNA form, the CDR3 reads TGTGCCAGCAGCCGGCAGGGGCTAAATTCACCCCTCCACTTT. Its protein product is CASSRQGLNSPLHF.

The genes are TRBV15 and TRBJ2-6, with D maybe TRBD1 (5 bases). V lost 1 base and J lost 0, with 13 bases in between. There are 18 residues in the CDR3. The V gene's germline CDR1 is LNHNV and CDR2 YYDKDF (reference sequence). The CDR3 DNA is TGTGCCACCAGCAGAGCTGGGGCAGGACCCTCTGGGGCCAACGTCCTGACTTTC. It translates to CATSRAGAGPSGANVLTF.

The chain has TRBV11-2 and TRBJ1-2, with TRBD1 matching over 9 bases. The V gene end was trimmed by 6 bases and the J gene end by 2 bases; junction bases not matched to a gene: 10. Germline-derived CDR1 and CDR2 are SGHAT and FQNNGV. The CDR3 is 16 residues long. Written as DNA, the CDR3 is TGTGCCAGCAGACAAACCGGGACAGGGACCAACTATGGCTACACCTTC. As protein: CASRQTGTGTNYGYTF.

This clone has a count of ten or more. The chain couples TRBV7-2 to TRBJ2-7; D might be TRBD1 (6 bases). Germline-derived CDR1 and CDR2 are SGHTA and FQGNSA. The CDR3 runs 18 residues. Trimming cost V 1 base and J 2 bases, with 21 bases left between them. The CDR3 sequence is CASSLGPSTGIGAYEQYF. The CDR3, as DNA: TGTGCCAGCAGCTTAGGTCCCTCTACAGGGATCGGGGCCTACGAGCAGTACTTC.

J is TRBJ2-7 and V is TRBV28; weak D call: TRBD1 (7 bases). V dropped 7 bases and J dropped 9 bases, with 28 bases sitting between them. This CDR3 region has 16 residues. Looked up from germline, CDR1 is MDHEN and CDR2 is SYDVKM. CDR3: CASNELAGGTRGVQYF. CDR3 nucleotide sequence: TGTGCCAGCAATGAACTGGCCGGGGGTACCAGGGGGGTGCAGTACTTC.

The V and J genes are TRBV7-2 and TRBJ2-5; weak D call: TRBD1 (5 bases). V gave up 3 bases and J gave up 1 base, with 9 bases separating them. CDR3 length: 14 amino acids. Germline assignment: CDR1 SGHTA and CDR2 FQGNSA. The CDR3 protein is CASSFTTAQETQYF. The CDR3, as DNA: TGTGCCAGCAGCTTTACGACAGCCCAAGAGACCCAGTACTTC.

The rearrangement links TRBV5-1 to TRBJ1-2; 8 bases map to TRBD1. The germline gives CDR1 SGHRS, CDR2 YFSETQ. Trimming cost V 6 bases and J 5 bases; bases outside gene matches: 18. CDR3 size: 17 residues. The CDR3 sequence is CASNLSPGGKPSYGYTF. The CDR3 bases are TGCGCCAGCAACCTCTCCCCAGGGGGCAAACCCTCTTATGGCTACACCTTC.

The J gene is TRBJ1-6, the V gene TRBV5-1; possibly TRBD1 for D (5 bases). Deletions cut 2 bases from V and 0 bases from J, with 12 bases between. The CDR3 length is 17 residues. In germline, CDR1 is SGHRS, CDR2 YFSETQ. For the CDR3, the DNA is TGCGCCAGCAGCTTAGGGGCCTCGAGCTCCTATAATTCACCCCTCCACTTT. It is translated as CASSLGASSSYNSPLHF.